The 18 T cell receptor beta chains in this list originate from one sample, sequenced in a study of CD8 T cells in Susac syndrome. An input of roughly 0.5 to 1 ug of RNA was subjected to reverse transcription using random hexamers. TCRdb called the immunoSEQ multiplex PCR reads again in MiXCR, with one record for every CDR3 protein. The sample consists of 180,000 or so distinct CDR3 sequences, 85% to 95% of them appearing once. Sequencing used CD4+ T cells from PBMCs. The receptors derive from a human donor in good health.

Here the CDR3 reads CSGLGTGANVLTF. Written as DNA, the CDR3 is TGCAGTGGGCTGGGCACTGGGGCCAACGTCCTGACTTTC. The V and J genes are TRBV20-1 and TRBJ2-6; D gene ambiguous. Germline CDR1 reads DFQATT; CDR2 reads SNEGSKA (reference sequence). V lost 7 bases to trimming and J lost 2 bases, with 9 bases between them. The CDR3 has 13 residues.

The chain uses TRBV18 and TRBJ2-7; D not resolved. Germline CDR1 and CDR2: KGHSH and LQKENI. The CDR3 totals 11 residues. V was clipped by 4 bases and J by 12 bases, with 13 bases between them. DNA for the CDR3: TGTGCCAGCTCACAACGTGGAGAAGTGTACTTC. Amino acids: CASSQRGEVYF.

This clonotype has more than one count but fewer than ten. V is TRBV7-9 and J is TRBJ2-3; unclear D gene. The CDR3 has 12 amino acids. CDR1 and CDR2 from the germline V gene are SEHNR and FQNEAQ (reference sequence). The V end lost 2 bases, the J end lost 4 bases, and 4 bases lay between the germline ends. CDR3 in DNA: TGTGCCAGCAGCTTATCTCCAGATACGCAGTATTTT. Its protein product is CASSLSPDTQYF.

A single count supports this clonotype. The V call is TRBV2, the J call TRBJ2-7; D possibly corresponds to TRBD1 (6 bases). V lost 6 bases and J 1 base, leaving 7 bases between the germline ends. The CDR3 spans 12 residues. The V gene's germline CDR1 is SNHLY and CDR2 FYNNEI. The CDR3 nucleotides read TGTGCCAGCAGGGACAGTTCCTACGAGCAGTACTTC. It specifies CASRDSSYEQYF. Looking up the rest from reference TRBV2 and TRBJ2-7 gives the full variable domain: EPEVTQTPSHQVTQMGQEVILRCVPISNHLYFYWYRQILGQKVEFLVSFYNNEISEKSEIFDDQFSVERPDGSNFTLKIRSTKLEDSAMYFCASRDSSYEQYFGPGTRLTVT.

The chain carries TRBV29-1 and TRBJ2-5; D perhaps matches TRBD2 (5 bases). The CDR3 covers 13 residues. V was shortened by 2 bases and J by 4 bases, with 11 bases between the two germline ends. The germline V gene has CDR1 SQVTM and CDR2 ANQGSEA. The CDR3 sequence: CSVETPSSETQYF. CDR3 coding DNA: TGCAGCGTTGAAACCCCTAGCTCAGAGACCCAGTACTTC.

The rearrangement joins TRBV13 to TRBJ2-1; no firm D call. Trimming removed 1 base from V and 2 bases from J, with 9 bases in between. CDR1 is PRHDT, CDR2 FYEKMQ, per germline (reference sequence). This CDR3 spans 15 amino acids. The CDR3 region has the DNA TGTGCCAGCAGCTTAGCCAGGCTACCCTACAATGAGCAGTTCTTC. Translation: CASSLARLPYNEQFF.

The chain couples TRBV15 to TRBJ1-6, with TRBD1 identical over 8 bases. The ends lost 6 bases at V and 4 bases at J; junction bases unmatched: 2. The CDR3 is made up of 14 amino acids. Per germline, CDR1 LNHNV and CDR2 YYDKDF (reference sequence). CDR3: CATRTGEYNSPLHF. DNA for the CDR3: TGTGCCACCAGGACAGGGGAGTATAATTCACCCCTCCACTTT.

CDR3 protein: CASSQYRGLGDNEQFF. The CDR3 DNA sequence: TGCGCCAGCAGCCAGTACAGGGGATTGGGTGACAATGAGCAGTTCTTC. V and J are TRBV4-1 and TRBJ2-1, with TRBD1 identical over 7 bases. V gave up 3 bases and J gave up 5 bases; unmatched junction bases: 10. The CDR3 covers 16 residues. Per the germline V gene, CDR1 is MGHRA and CDR2 is YSYEKL.

The chain couples TRBV20-1 to TRBJ2-7; tentatively, D is TRBD2 (6 bases). From germline, CDR1 is DFQATT and CDR2 SNEGSKA (reference sequence). Trimming left V 5 bases short and J 0 bases short, with 17 bases between. This CDR3 is built from 15 residues. This CDR3 reads CSAYKQAGSSYEQYF. CDR3 bases: TGCAGTGCTTACAAGCAGGCGGGGAGCTCCTACGAGCAGTACTTC.

This chain uses TRBV7-9 with TRBJ1-5, with D hard to call. Germline V gives CDR1 SEHNR, CDR2 FQNEAQ (reference sequence). This CDR3 spans 15 amino acids. Trimming removed 7 bases at V and 5 bases at J, with 18 bases between. CDR3 DNA: TGTGCCAGCACTCCGTCTTCCACTACACATCAGCCCCAGCATTTT. It is translated as CASTPSSTTHQPQHF.

The chain uses TRBV2 and TRBJ2-1; TRBD2 aligns across 7 bases. The junction had 10 bases not matched to a gene; V was cut back by 6 bases and J by 8 bases. Germline CDR1 and CDR2: SNHLY and FYNNEI. The CDR3 is 14 residues long. The CDR3 coding sequence is TGTGCCAGCAGCGTCGGACTAGGCCCCGATGAGCAGTTCTTC. This translates into CASSVGLGPDEQFF.

The count of this clonotype is one. The chain uses TRBV7-2 and TRBJ1-1, with D uncertain. CDR1 and CDR2 (germline): SGHTA, FQGNSA. This CDR3 contains 13 residues. Deletions cut 3 bases from V and 11 bases from J, with 16 bases between. DNA for the CDR3: TGTGCCAGCAGCTTTGGGCAGAGGATGGAGGCTTTCTTT. Amino acids: CASSFGQRMEAFF.

V and J are TRBV5-1 and TRBJ2-7; 9 bases map to TRBD1. This CDR3 contains 14 residues. The germline CDR1 and CDR2 sequences are SGHRS and YFSETQ. The V and J ends lost 3 bases and 3 bases, in that order; junction bases with no gene match: 4. CDR3 sequence reads: CASSWTGAFYEQYF. CDR3 bases: TGCGCCAGCAGCTGGACAGGGGCCTTCTACGAGCAGTACTTC.

The chain combines TRBV7-6 with TRBJ1-4, with D tentatively TRBD1 (5 bases). This CDR3 is built from 14 residues. Germline values: CDR1 SGHVS, CDR2 FNYEAQ. V lost 2 bases and J lost 7, with 11 bases in between. The CDR3 DNA follows: TGTGCCAGCAGCTTACGACAGATAGGTGAAAAACTGTTTTTT. Amino acids: CASSLRQIGEKLFF. Based on the CDR3 plus reference TRBV7-6 and TRBJ1-4, the full variable domain is GAGVSQSPRYKVTKRGQDVALRCDPISGHVSLYWYRQALGQGPEFLTYFNYEAQQDKSGLPNDRFSAERPEGSISTLTIQRTEQRDSAMYRCASSLRQIGEKLFFGSGTQLSVL.

This clonotype was seen a few times. The V call is TRBV29-1, the J call TRBJ2-1; 11 positions match TRBD1. V lost 7 bases to trimming and J lost 7 bases; unmatched junction nucleotides: 3. The CDR3 runs 12 residues. The germline CDR1 and CDR2 sequences are SQVTM and ANQGSEA. CDR3 sequence reads: CSGGQGDNEQFF. CDR3 nucleotide sequence: TGCAGCGGGGGACAGGGGGATAATGAGCAGTTCTTC.

V and J are TRBV12-3 or TRBV12-4 and TRBJ2-7; maybe TRBD1 (6 bases). The CDR3 runs to 15 residues. The V and J ends lost 6 bases and 2 bases respectively, with 17 bases between them. The CDR3 reads CASRHAGARAYEQYF. The CDR3 DNA is TGTGCCAGCAGGCATGCAGGGGCGCGGGCCTACGAGCAGTACTTC.

The chain is built from TRBV3-1 and TRBJ2-3; no firm D call. The CDR3 consists of 17 residues. V shed 0 bases and J shed 1 base, with 14 bases lying between them. Germline V gene lookup returns CDR1 LGHDT and CDR2 YNNKEL (reference sequence). The CDR3 here is CASSQDHDGRRTDTQYF. The DNA of the CDR3 is TGTGCCAGCAGCCAAGATCACGACGGACGGCGCACAGATACGCAGTATTTT.

The chain carries TRBV20-1 and TRBJ2-3; TRBD2 might be the D (6 bases). This CDR3 comprises 15 residues. Germline CDR1 and CDR2: DFQATT and SNEGSKA (reference sequence). Trimming removed 2 bases at V and 2 bases at J, with 14 bases between. As DNA, the CDR3 is TGCAGTGCTAGACCTAGCGAGCTCTTCACAGATACGCAGTATTTT. This sequence encodes CSARPSELFTDTQYF.